These 25 T cell receptor beta chains were all obtained from the same sample, sequenced in a study of tumor-infiltrating lymphocytes in primary liver carcinoma. Bulk tissue was left unsorted, and RNA and DNA were co-extracted from approximately 20-30 mg of it. A primer in the constant region served to generate TCR beta cDNA from roughly 520 ng of total RNA. TCR beta libraries came from three nested multiplex PCR rounds using slightly modified ARM-PCR. Forward primers for TRBV1-TRBV30 and a C-beta reverse primer served the first two PCR rounds, at about 10 cycles each. TCRdb redid the calling of the multiplex PCR reads with MiXCR, one entry per CDR3 protein. The sample consists of just under 95,000 distinct CDR3 sequences, 65% to 70% of them appearing once. The sequenced sample was tumor-adjacent normal liver tissue. Source of these receptors: a man between 40 and 49 years old with primary liver carcinoma and hepatitis B virus infection.

Comments on this clonotype: Since no conserved phenylalanine or tryptophan closes the CDR3, a read error is the likely cause. The chain carries TRBV29-1 and TRBJ2-1; D uncertain. V lost 5 bases and J lost 8, with 13 bases in between. The germline CDR1 and CDR2 sequences are SQVTM and ANQGSEA. This CDR3 is built from 12 residues. The CDR3 region has the DNA TGCAGCGTTCCTACACCTTACGATGAGCAGTTCCTC. It translates to CSVPTPYDEQFL.

This sequence joins TRBV11-2 and TRBJ2-3; D is unclear. V lost 5 bases to trimming and J lost 15 bases, with 18 bases between them. This CDR3 region has 12 residues. Germline CDR1 reads SGHAT; CDR2 reads FQNNGV. CDR3 protein: CASSDYTDMQYF. In DNA, the CDR3 is TGTGCCAGCAGCGATTACACGGATATGCAATATTTT. Based on the CDR3 plus reference TRBV11-2 and TRBJ2-3, the full variable domain is EAGVAQSPRYKIIEKRQSVAFWCNPISGHATLYWYQQILGQGPKLLIQFQNNGVVDDSQLPKDRFSAERLKGVDSTLKIQPAKLEDSAVYLCASSDYTDMQYFGPGTRLTVL.

Only a few counts were recorded for this clonotype. The rearrangement links TRBV30 to TRBJ1-5, with D maybe TRBD1 (6 bases). V was shortened by 5 bases and J by 7 bases, with 21 bases between the two germline ends. This CDR3 has 15 amino acids. Germline V gene data show CDR1 as GTSNPN and CDR2 as SVGIG (reference sequence). CDR3 region: CAWGGSDSTGQPQHF. CDR3 in DNA: TGTGCCTGGGGGGGTTCGGACAGCACCGGGCAGCCCCAGCATTTT.

The sample holds one count of this clonotype. No conserved phenylalanine or tryptophan is present at the end of the CDR3, so a read error is the likely explanation. The chain has TRBV11-2 and TRBJ2-1, with TRBD2 matching 8 bases. Looked up from germline, CDR1 is SGHAT and CDR2 is FQNNGV. The CDR3 spans 18 residues. For the CDR3, the DNA is TGTGCCAGGAGCTTAGCACACCAGACTGGCGGGAGGACCCATGAGCAGTTCTTA. This codes for CARSLAHQTGGRTHEQFL.

In its sample, this clonotype was seen many times. The chain carries TRBV11-2 and TRBJ2-1, with a weak D call TRBD1 (6 bases). V was shortened by 1 base and J by 6 bases, with 10 bases between the two germline ends. The germline V gene has CDR1 SGHAT and CDR2 FQNNGV. The CDR3 is made up of 14 amino acids. CDR3 bases: TGTGCCAGCAGCTTAGCAGGGGCTACCAATGAGCAGTTCTTC. Protein product: CASSLAGATNEQFF. The complete variable domain, with remaining parts taken from reference TRBV11-2 and TRBJ2-1, reads EAGVAQSPRYKIIEKRQSVAFWCNPISGHATLYWYQQILGQGPKLLIQFQNNGVVDDSQLPKDRFSAERLKGVDSTLKIQPAKLEDSAVYLCASSLAGATNEQFFGPGTRLTVL.

The V gene is TRBV7-2, the J gene TRBJ2-3; D possibly corresponds to TRBD2 (6 bases). Deletions cut 7 bases from V and 2 bases from J, with 10 bases between. Per the germline V gene, CDR1 is SGHTA and CDR2 is FQGNSA. The CDR3 has 13 residues. CDR3 loop: CASKRASTDTQYF. For the CDR3, the DNA is TGTGCCAGCAAGCGGGCCTCCACAGATACGCAGTATTTT. Drawing the rest from reference TRBV7-2 and TRBJ2-3, the complete variable domain is GAGVSQSPSNKVTEKGKDVELRCDPISGHTALYWYRQSLGQGLEFLIYFQGNSAPDKSGLPSDRFSAERTGGSVSTLTIQRTQQEDSAVYLCASKRASTDTQYFGPGTRLTVL.

The sample holds a few counts of this clonotype. This may stem from a read error, because a much larger clone lies one nucleotide away. The chain employs TRBV6-6 and TRBJ1-2, with a possible D match to TRBD1 (6 bases). Germline V gene sequence: CDR1 MNHNY, CDR2 SVGAGI (reference sequence). CDR3 length: 14 residues. The CDR3 loop is CTSTPRAGATGYTF. The DNA for the CDR3 is TGTACCAGCACCCCCAGGGCGGGGGCTACGGGCTACACCTTC.

The genes are TRBV20-1 and TRBJ2-7, with D possibly being TRBD1 or TRBD2 (5 bases each). Germline V lookup: CDR1 DFQATT, CDR2 SNEGSKA (reference sequence). Trimming pared 3 bases from V and 3 bases from J, leaving 9 bases between. This CDR3 comprises 12 residues. The DNA for the CDR3 is TGCAGTGCTAGTCGGGACGTCTACGAGCAGTACTTC. It codes for CSASRDVYEQYF.

As for this clonotype: One junction end does not reproduce the germline sequence, and a read error may be involved. The chain is built from TRBV10-3 and TRBJ1-6; 8 positions agree with TRBD1. The CDR3 runs 19 residues. Germline CDR1 ENHRY, CDR2 SYGVKD. Here the CDR3 reads CAISEAGQDSPTYNSSLHF. In DNA form, the CDR3 reads TGTGCCATCAGTGAGGCGGGACAGGATTCTCCCACCTATAATTCATCCCTCCACTTT.

This clonotype occurred many times. The J gene is TRBJ2-5, the V gene TRBV12-3 or TRBV12-4; D may be TRBD1 (5 bases). Trimming removed 5 bases at V and 10 bases at J, with 11 bases between. The CDR3 has 11 residues. CDR3 nucleotides: TGTGCCAGCAGTGCCGCAGGGTTCCAGTACTTC. Translation: CASSAAGFQYF.

A word on this clonotype: No conserved phenylalanine or tryptophan ends this CDR3, so it is likely a read error. It is unclear where the CDR3 begins or ends on the DNA, so no DNA is shown, and the CDR3 is as TCRdb lists it. The gene calls are TRBV25-1 and TRBJ1-1; the D call in the table, TRBD1, was not verified against the DNA. CDR1 is MGHDK, CDR2 SYGVNS, per germline. The length of the CDR3 is 8 amino acids, counting both ends. This CDR3 reads CAPRHRLR.

The chain employs TRBV20-1 and TRBJ2-7; 10 bases match TRBD1. Unmatched junction bases numbered 4, after V lost 5 bases and J lost 0 bases. The length of the CDR3 is 14 residues. CDR1 is DFQATT and CDR2 is SNEGSKA in the germline V gene (reference sequence). The CDR3 DNA is TGCAGTGCTCCGGACAGGGGGATCTCCTACGAGCAGTACTTC. It encodes CSAPDRGISYEQYF.

This clonotype was seen only a few times. The chain's CDR3 is CAGEATGELFF. CDR3 in DNA: TGTGCAGGAGAGGCCACCGGGGAGCTGTTTTTT. The chain couples TRBV7-9 to TRBJ2-2; D is ambiguous. Germline V gene data show CDR1 as SEHNR and CDR2 as FQNEAQ (reference sequence). The length of the CDR3 is 11 residues.

To note about this clonotype: A junction end diverges from the germline sequence, so it may reflect a read error. CDR3 region: CASSFLRGNSPFHF. The CDR3 region has the DNA TGTGCCAGCAGTTTCCTCAGGGGAAATTCACCCTTCCACTTT. The rearrangement links TRBV12-3 or TRBV12-4 to TRBJ1-6; a weak D match, TRBD1 (6 bases). There are 14 residues in the CDR3.

In regard to this clonotype: An end of the junction differs from the germline gene, which may be a read error. V gene TRBV10-1 combines with J gene TRBJ2-3; possibly TRBD2 for D (5 bases). Germline assignment: CDR1 WNHNN and CDR2 SYGVQD (reference sequence). The CDR3 has 14 amino acids. The DNA for the CDR3 is TGCGCCAGCAGTGAGGGATTAGCGACATATACGCAGTATTTC. This codes for CASSEGLATYTQYF.

In the case of this clonotype: One base away lies a much larger clone, so this may be a sequencing read error. The rearrangement uses TRBV10-3 and TRBJ2-3; perhaps D is TRBD1 or TRBD2 (7 bases each). This CDR3 spans 17 amino acids. V was pared by 7 bases and J by 4 bases, with 24 bases between. Germline-derived CDR1 and CDR2 are ENHRY and SYGVKD. CDR3 residues: CAINTAGQPPGPDTQYF. For the CDR3, the DNA is TGTGCCATCAATACAGCGGGACAGCCGCCGGGCCCAGATACGCAGTATTTT.

The chain couples TRBV28 to TRBJ1-4, with D tentatively TRBD1 (5 bases). Germline CDR1 MDHEN, CDR2 SYDVKM. V was cut by 10 bases and J by 4 bases, with 16 bases left in between. The CDR3 has 14 residues. The CDR3 DNA is TGTGCCAACATCATCAGGGTTGGTAATGAAAAACTGTTTTTT. It specifies CANIIRVGNEKLFF.

As regards this clonotype: An end of the junction differs from the germline gene, which may be a read error. The J gene is TRBJ1-2, the V gene TRBV4-1; tentative D call: TRBD1 (6 bases). This CDR3 region has 16 residues. In germline, CDR1 is MGHRA, CDR2 YSYEKL. In nucleotides, the CDR3 is TGTGCCAGCGGCCAATTCCCTGGGGGGGGCTGCCTGGACTACACCTTC. Translating gives CASGQFPGGGCLDYTF.

Note on this clonotype: Mismatch with germline at one junction end may stem from a read error. The V call is TRBV11-2, the J call TRBJ2-1; TRBD2 matches at 8 bases. The germline gives CDR1 SGHAT, CDR2 FQNNGV. The CDR3 totals 15 residues. CDR3 amino acids: CGSSLGAGVHNELFF. Written as DNA, the CDR3 is TGTGGCAGCAGTTTAGGAGCGGGAGTTCACAATGAGCTGTTCTTC. Full variable domain (remainder filled in from reference TRBV11-2 and TRBJ2-1): EAGVAQSPRYKIIEKRQSVAFWCNPISGHATLYWYQQILGQGPKLLIQFQNNGVVDDSQLPKDRFSAERLKGVDSTLKIQPAKLEDSAVYLCGSSLGAGVHNELFFGPGTRLTVL.

A remark on this clonotype: Possible read error: a much larger clone is one base away. This rearrangement joins TRBV7-8 to TRBJ2-2, with TRBD1 matching 10 bases. Germline values: CDR1 SGHVS, CDR2 FQNEAQ. Germline trimming cut 3 bases from V and 6 bases from J; bases unmatched to any gene: 7. There are 16 residues in the CDR3. The CDR3: CASSFLGQGKAGELFF. For the CDR3, the DNA is TGTGCCAGCAGCTTCCTGGGACAGGGGAAGGCCGGGGAGCTGTTTTTT.

This clonotype was picked up many times. The chain recombines TRBV10-3 with TRBJ2-3; the D is unclear. With 0 bases removed from V and 5 bases from J, the gap between germline ends came to 9 bases. Germline loops: CDR1 ENHRY, CDR2 SYGVKD. This CDR3 has 14 residues. The CDR3 reads CAISESRKQDTQYF. CDR3 nucleotides: TGTGCCATCAGTGAGTCCCGGAAGCAAGATACGCAGTATTTT.

Turning to this clonotype: A read error may explain this, as a much larger clone is one base away. The chain joins TRBV5-6 to TRBJ2-1; TRBD2 aligns across 8 bases. J gave up 8 bases and V 4 bases, and 14 bases lay outside the gene matches. CDR1 is SGHDT, CDR2 YYEEEE, per germline. The length of the CDR3 is 16 residues. CDR3 in DNA: TGTGCCAGCAGCCTCCTCACGGGGGGGTCTAAGGATGAGCAGTTCTTC. Residues: CASSLLTGGSKDEQFF.

As for this clonotype: A much larger clone differs from this one at a single base, so this may be a read error. The genes are TRBV14 and TRBJ2-5; D remains ambiguous. CDR1 is SGHDN, CDR2 FVKESK, per germline. The CDR3 sequence is 12 residues long. Trimming shortened V by 0 bases and J by 7 bases, and 6 bases separated the two germline ends. This CDR3 reads CASSQDEPTQYF. Here the CDR3 DNA reads TGTGCCAGCAGCCAAGACGAGCCGACCCAGTACTTC.

In its sample, this clonotype was seen once. The gene calls are TRBV6-1 and TRBJ2-3, with TRBD2 matching over 10 bases. The J segment lost 11 bases and the V segment lost 4 bases, leaving 9 bases of the junction unmatched. Germline V gene lookup returns CDR1 MNHNS and CDR2 SASEGT. The length of the CDR3 is 14 residues. The CDR3: CASSARLAGEVQYF. CDR3 nucleotides: TGTGCCAGCAGTGCGAGACTAGCGGGTGAAGTGCAGTATTTT.

This clonotype was picked up a small number of times. One end of the junction varies from germline; a read error may be responsible. This chain uses TRBV4-1 with TRBJ2-7; D ambiguous. This CDR3 has 18 residues. Germline values: CDR1 MGHRA, CDR2 YSYEKL. This CDR3 is CASSLPSRRAEEVDEQYF. In DNA, the CDR3 is TGCGCCAGCAGCCTCCCGTCCAGAAGGGCCGAGGAAGTGGACGAGCAGTATTTC.